The 16 T cell receptor beta chains reported below all come from one sample, sequenced in a study of blood T cell repertoires in COVID-19. Measured with immunoSEQ multiplex PCR; TCRdb has only the in-frame clones, and not every one. Of about 300,000 clones listed, just under 90% are singletons. The material sequenced was peripheral blood. The receptors derive from a woman aged 25-40 years with COVID-19, enrolled during active disease.

The chain joins TRBV4-1 to TRBJ1-5; no clear D gene. Trimming cost V 2 bases and J 2 bases, with 19 bases left between them. CDR3 size: 18 residues. Germline CDR1 is MGHRA and CDR2 is YSYEKL. As DNA, the CDR3 is TGCGCCAGCAGCCAACGAGGTCGGAGGGAAGCAGGCAATCAGCCCCAGCATTTT. As protein: CASSQRGRREAGNQPQHF.

This chain joins TRBV5-1 and TRBJ2-2; no definite D call. The length of the CDR3 is 15 residues. Germline V lookup: CDR1 SGHRS, CDR2 YFSETQ. Trimming took 4 bases from V and 2 from J, leaving 12 bases between them. CDR3 DNA: TGCGCCAGCAGCCCCCAGTGGCCCAACACCGGGGAGCTGTTTTTT. Protein: CASSPQWPNTGELFF.

This chain joins TRBV28 and TRBJ1-5; D is uncertain. The CDR3 spans 17 residues. V gave up 1 base and J gave up 4 bases, with 17 bases separating them. Germline CDR1 reads MDHEN; CDR2 reads SYDVKM. The CDR3 nucleotides read TGTGCCAGCAGTTTATTTGCTTTCGGGAATCAGAATCAGCCCCAGCATTTT. As protein: CASSLFAFGNQNQPQHF.

About this clone itself: The sample holds other DNA sequences that translate to the same CDR3. The chain joins TRBV7-9 to TRBJ1-3, with D possibly TRBD1 on 6 matching bases. In germline, CDR1 is SEHNR, CDR2 FQNEAQ (reference sequence). V lost 6 bases, J lost 0 bases, and 9 bases lay in between. The CDR3 runs 14 residues. The CDR3 is CASSQGLSGNTIYF. In DNA, the CDR3 is TGTGCCAGCAGTCAGGGGCTCTCTGGAAACACCATATATTTT.

This chain links TRBV9 with TRBJ1-2; 9 bases fit TRBD1. Germline V gene data show CDR1 as SGDLS and CDR2 as YYNGEE. The V segment lost 3 bases and the J segment 3 bases; nucleotides outside the gene matches: 6. CDR3 length equals 15 residues. CDR3 coding DNA: TGTGCCAGCAGCGCCGGACAGGGGATATACTATGGCTACACCTTC. This translates into CASSAGQGIYYGYTF.

This sequence joins TRBV19 and TRBJ2-2, with D unresolved. Per germline, CDR1 LNHDA and CDR2 SQIVND (reference sequence). The germline V and J ends were trimmed by 3 bases and 3 bases, with 11 bases remaining between them. The CDR3 totals 15 residues. The CDR3 bases are TGTGCCAGTAGTATTAGCAATGTGGACACCGGGGAGCTGTTTTTT. Encoded protein: CASSISNVDTGELFF.

V and J are TRBV28 and TRBJ1-6; D remains unclear. Germline V gene lookup returns CDR1 MDHEN and CDR2 SYDVKM. The CDR3 is made up of 11 amino acids. Between the trimmed V and J ends, which lost 5 bases and 9 bases, there was a span of 5 bases. The CDR3 is CASSLTSPLHF. CDR3 sequence (DNA): TGTGCCAGCAGTCTAACTTCACCCCTCCACTTT.

This chain links TRBV15 with TRBJ1-2; the D gene is possibly TRBD1 (5 bases). With 3 bases removed from V and 5 bases from J, the gap between germline ends came to 13 bases. Germline assignment: CDR1 LNHNV and CDR2 YYDKDF (reference sequence). The CDR3 runs to 14 residues. CDR3 region: CATSSPPAGYGYTF. In DNA, the CDR3 is TGTGCCACCAGCAGTCCTCCGGCAGGGTATGGCTACACCTTC. The variable domain in full, completed from reference TRBV15 and TRBJ1-2, reads DAMVIQNPRYQVTQFGKPVTLSCSQTLNHNVMYWYQQKSSQAPKLLFHYYDKDFNNEADTPDNFQSRRPNTSFCFLDIRSPGLGDTAMYLCATSSPPAGYGYTFGSGTRLTVV.

The genes are TRBV21-1 and TRBJ2-7; the D call in the table, TRBD1, was not verified against the DNA. TRBV21-1 is termed a pseudogene. CDR3 length equals 11 residues. CDR3 amino acids: CASSGQGEQYV. CDR3 DNA sequence: TGTGCCAGCTCCGGACAGGGCGAGCAGTACGTC.

The chain is built from TRBV19 and TRBJ2-1; D possibly corresponds to TRBD2 (6 bases). Looked up from germline, CDR1 is LNHDA and CDR2 is SQIVND (reference sequence). CDR3 size: 15 residues. Trimming removed 4 bases from V and 2 bases from J, with 12 bases in between. This chain's CDR3 is CASSSLGGTYNEQFF. DNA of the CDR3: TGTGCCAGTAGTAGCCTCGGGGGTACCTACAATGAGCAGTTCTTC.

The chain recombines TRBV5-4 with TRBJ2-1; 8 bases are a match to TRBD2. CDR3 length: 14 amino acids. Germline V gene sequence: CDR1 SGHNT, CDR2 YYREEE (reference sequence). V shed 3 bases and J 3 bases; nucleotides not matched to a gene: 2. The CDR3 reads CASSSSGYYNEQFF. As DNA, the CDR3 is TGTGCCAGCAGCTCTAGCGGGTACTACAATGAGCAGTTCTTC.

CDR3 nucleotides: TGTGCCAGCAGCTTAGGGCGGCGGGAGCTCTCCTACGAGCAGTACTTC. Amino acids: CASSLGRRELSYEQYF. The chain has TRBV7-9 and TRBJ2-7; 7 bases map to TRBD2. This CDR3 spans 16 amino acids. Germline loops: CDR1 SEHNR, CDR2 FQNEAQ (reference sequence). V dropped 1 base and J dropped 0; count of bases not matched to a gene: 6.

On this clone itself: Mismatch with germline at one junction end may stem from a read error. DNA of the CDR3: TGTGCTAGCAGCTCCGGGACAGGGCAAGAGACCCAGTACTTC. This codes for CASSSGTGQETQYF. The chain joins TRBV7-7 to TRBJ2-5; 9 nucleotides match TRBD1. The CDR3 has 14 amino acids. CDR1 is SSHAT and CDR2 is FNYEAQ in the germline V gene (reference sequence). Variable domain in full (rest from reference TRBV7-7 and TRBJ2-5): GAGVSQSPRYKVTKRGQDVTLRCDPISSHATLYWYQQALGQGPEFLTYFNYEAQPDKSGLPSDRFSAERPEGSISTLTIQRTEQRDSAMYRCASSSGTGQETQYFGPGTRLLVL.

This clone was recorded only once. This chain uses TRBV29-1 with TRBJ2-4; D unresolved. Trimming removed 7 bases at V and 4 bases at J, with 11 bases between. Germline-derived CDR1 and CDR2 are SQVTM and ANQGSEA. This CDR3 spans 12 amino acids. CDR3 region: CSALEEKNIQYF. CDR3 nucleotide sequence: TGCAGCGCCCTCGAGGAGAAAAACATTCAGTACTTC.

This clone was counted only a few times. The V gene is TRBV6-5, the J gene TRBJ2-5, with 7 nucleotides matching TRBD1. This CDR3 is 13 amino acids long. Looked up from germline, CDR1 is MNHEY and CDR2 is SVGAGI. Trimming cost V 7 bases and J 0 bases; bases outside gene matches: 2. As DNA, the CDR3 is TGTGCCAGCACGGACAGGAACCAAGAGACCCAGTACTTC. Translated: CASTDRNQETQYF.

This sequence joins TRBV28 and TRBJ2-3, with 8 bases fitting TRBD1. Germline V lookup: CDR1 MDHEN, CDR2 SYDVKM. The CDR3 has 13 amino acids. Trimming removed 3 bases from V and 5 bases from J; junction bases left unmatched: 1. CDR3 DNA: TGTGCCAGCAGTTTCAGGGGGCGAGATACGCAGTATTTT. This codes for CASSFRGRDTQYF. Full variable domain (rest looked up from reference TRBV28 and TRBJ2-3): DVKVTQSSRYLVKRTGEKVFLECVQDMDHENMFWYRQDPGLGLRLIYFSYDVKMKEKGDIPEGYSVSREKKERFSLILESASTNQTSMYLCASSFRGRDTQYFGPGTRLTVL.